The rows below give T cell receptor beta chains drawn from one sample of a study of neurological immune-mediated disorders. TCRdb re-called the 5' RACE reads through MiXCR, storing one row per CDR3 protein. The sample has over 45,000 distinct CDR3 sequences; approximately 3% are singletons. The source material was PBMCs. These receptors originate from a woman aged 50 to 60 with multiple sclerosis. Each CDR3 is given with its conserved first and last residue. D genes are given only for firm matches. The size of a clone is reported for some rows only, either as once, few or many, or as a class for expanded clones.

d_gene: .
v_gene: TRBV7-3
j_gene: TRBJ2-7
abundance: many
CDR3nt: TGTGCCAGCAGCGCGACGGACGTGGGCGAGCAGTACTTC
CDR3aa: CASSATDVGEQYF

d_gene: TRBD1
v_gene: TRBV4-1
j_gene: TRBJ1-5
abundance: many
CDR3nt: TGCGCCAGCAGCCAAGAACAGCAGGCAGGGGGCTGGAATCAGCCCCAGCATTTT
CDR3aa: CASSQEQQAGGWNQPQHF

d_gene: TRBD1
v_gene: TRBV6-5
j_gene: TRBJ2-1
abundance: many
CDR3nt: TGTGCCAGCAGAGATCAGGGGGCCGGTGAGCAGTTCTTC
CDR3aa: CASRDQGAGEQFF

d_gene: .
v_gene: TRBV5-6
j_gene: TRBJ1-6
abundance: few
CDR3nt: TGTGCCAGCAGCTTGAATGGGGTGAATAATTCAACCCTCAACTTT
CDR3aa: CASSLNGVNNSTLNF

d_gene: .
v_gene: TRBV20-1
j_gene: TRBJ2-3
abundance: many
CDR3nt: TGCAGTGCTAGAACTCCCTTGGAGGACGCCACAGATACGCAGTATTTT
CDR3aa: CSARTPLEDATDTQYF

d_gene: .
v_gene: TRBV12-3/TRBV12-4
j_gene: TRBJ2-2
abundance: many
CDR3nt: TGTGCCAGCGGGGACTTGGGCGGGGAGCTGTTTTTT
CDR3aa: CASGDLGGELFF

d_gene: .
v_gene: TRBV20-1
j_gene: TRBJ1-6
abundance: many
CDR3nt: TGCAGTGCTAGAGAAGGCAGGGGCGATAATTCACCCCTCCACTTT
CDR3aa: CSAREGRGDNSPLHF

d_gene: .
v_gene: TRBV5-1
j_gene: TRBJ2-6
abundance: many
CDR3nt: TGCGCCAGCAGCTCGTCCAGCTTCTCTGGGGCCAACGTCCTGACTTTC
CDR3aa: CASSSSSFSGANVLTF

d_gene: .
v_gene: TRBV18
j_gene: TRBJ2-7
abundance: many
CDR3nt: TGTGCCAGCTCACCACTGGACTCGAAGGCTGAGCAGTACTTC
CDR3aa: CASSPLDSKAEQYF

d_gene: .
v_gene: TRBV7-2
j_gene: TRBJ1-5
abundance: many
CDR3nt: TGTGCCACCTCAGCTATCGGGGGTCAGCCCCAGCATTTT
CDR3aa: CATSAIGGQPQHF

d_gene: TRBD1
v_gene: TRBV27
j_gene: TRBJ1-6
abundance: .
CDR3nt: TGTGCCAGCAGCCCCCAGGGGGATGGGAATTCAACCCTCAACTTT
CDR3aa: CASSPQGDGNSTLNF

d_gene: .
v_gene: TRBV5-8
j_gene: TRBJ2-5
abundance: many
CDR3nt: TGTGCCAGCGGTGTCGGGCTGGGGCCGGAGACCCAGTACTTC
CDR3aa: CASGVGLGPETQYF

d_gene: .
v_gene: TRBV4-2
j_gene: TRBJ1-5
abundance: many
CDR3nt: TGTGCCAGCAGCCAAGGGCCTTTACTGGGGGTTCAGCCCCAGCATTTT
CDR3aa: CASSQGPLLGVQPQHF

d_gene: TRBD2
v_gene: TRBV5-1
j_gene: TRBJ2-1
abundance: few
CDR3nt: TGCGCCAGCAGCTTGATGGGCCTAGCGGACCTGCAGTTCTTC
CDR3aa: CASSLMGLADLQFF

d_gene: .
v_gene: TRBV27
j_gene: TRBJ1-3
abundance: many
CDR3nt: TGTGCCAGCAGCCTACTGGGACCGGGACAAGAAGGAAACACCATATATTTT
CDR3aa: CASSLLGPGQEGNTIYF

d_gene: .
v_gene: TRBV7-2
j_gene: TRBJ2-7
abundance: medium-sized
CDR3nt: TGTGCCAGCACCCTTACGGAGTACGAGCAGTACTTC
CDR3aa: CASTLTEYEQYF

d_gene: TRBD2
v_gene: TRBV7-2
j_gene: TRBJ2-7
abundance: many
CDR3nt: TGTGCCAGCAGCTTTTGGACTAGCGAGGAGCAGTACTTC
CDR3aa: CASSFWTSEEQYF

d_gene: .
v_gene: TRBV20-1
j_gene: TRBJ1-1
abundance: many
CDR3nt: TGCAGTGCACCCTCGGTGAACACTGAAGCTTTCTTT
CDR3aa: CSAPSVNTEAFF

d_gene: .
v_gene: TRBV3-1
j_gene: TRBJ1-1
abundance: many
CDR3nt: TGTGCCAGCAGCCAAGGAGGGATGGGCGGTGAAGCTTTCTTT
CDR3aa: CASSQGGMGGEAFF

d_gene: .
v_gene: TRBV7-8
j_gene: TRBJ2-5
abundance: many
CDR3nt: TGTGCCAGCCTCCGGGATTGGTACCAAGAGACCCAGTACTTC
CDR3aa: CASLRDWYQETQYF

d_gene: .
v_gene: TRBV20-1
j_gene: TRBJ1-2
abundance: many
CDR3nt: TGCAGTGCTAGAGATCGCAGGGAGCGTGGCTACACCTTC
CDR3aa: CSARDRRERGYTF

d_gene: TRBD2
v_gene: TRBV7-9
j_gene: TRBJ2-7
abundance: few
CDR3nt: TGTGCCAGCAGCTTATCGAGACTAGCGGTATACGAGCAGTACTTC
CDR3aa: CASSLSRLAVYEQYF

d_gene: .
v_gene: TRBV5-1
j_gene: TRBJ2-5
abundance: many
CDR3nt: TGCGCCAGCAGCGGGACCCCTGGTGAAACCCAGTACTTC
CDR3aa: CASSGTPGETQYF

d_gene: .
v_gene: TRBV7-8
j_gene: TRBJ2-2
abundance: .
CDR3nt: TGTGCCAGCAGCCCGCGGACTCCCAACAACACCGGGGAGCTGTTTTTT
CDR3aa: CASSPRTPNNTGELFF

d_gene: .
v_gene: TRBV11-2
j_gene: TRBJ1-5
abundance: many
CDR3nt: TGTGCCAGCAGCTTAGAAGTTGGCCAGCCCCAGCATTTT
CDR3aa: CASSLEVGQPQHF

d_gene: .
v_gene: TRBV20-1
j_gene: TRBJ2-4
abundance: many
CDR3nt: TGCAGTGCCAGGCCGGGTAGGATAGCCAAAAACATTCAGTACTTC
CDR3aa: CSARPGRIAKNIQYF

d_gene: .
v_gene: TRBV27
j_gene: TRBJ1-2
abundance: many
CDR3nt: TGTGCCAGCAGTCTCGTTGGTGCGGGGTTCTATGGCTACACCTTC
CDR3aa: CASSLVGAGFYGYTF

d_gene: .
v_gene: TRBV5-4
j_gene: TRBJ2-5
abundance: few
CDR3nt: TGTGCCAGCAGCCCCGACCCTTGGACTATCCAAGAGACCCAGTACTTC
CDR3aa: CASSPDPWTIQETQYF

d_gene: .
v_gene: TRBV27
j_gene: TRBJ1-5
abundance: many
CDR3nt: TGTGCCAGCTCCGCCGGGACCAAAGGCAATCAGCCCCAGCATTTT
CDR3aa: CASSAGTKGNQPQHF

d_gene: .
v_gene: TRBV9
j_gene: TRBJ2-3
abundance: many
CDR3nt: TGTGCCAGCAGCGTCAGCGAGGGGACGCAGTATTTT
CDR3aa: CASSVSEGTQYF

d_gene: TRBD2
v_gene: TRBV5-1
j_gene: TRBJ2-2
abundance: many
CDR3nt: TGCGCCAGCAGCTTGGATCCTAGCGGGGCCGGGGAGCTGTTTTTT
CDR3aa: CASSLDPSGAGELFF

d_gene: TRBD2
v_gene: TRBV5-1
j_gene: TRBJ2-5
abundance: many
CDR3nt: TGCGCCAGCAGCAAAGGGACTAGCGGGAGGGTCCAAGAGACCCAGTACTTC
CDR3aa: CASSKGTSGRVQETQYF

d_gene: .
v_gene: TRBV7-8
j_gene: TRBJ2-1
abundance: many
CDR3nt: TGTGCCAGCAGCTTAGGACAATACAATGAGCAGTTCTTC
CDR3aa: CASSLGQYNEQFF

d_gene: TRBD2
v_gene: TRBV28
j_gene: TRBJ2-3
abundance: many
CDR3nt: TGTGCCAGCAGTTTACTACGGGTTAGCGGGAGGGCCGGGGCAGATACGCAGTATTTT
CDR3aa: CASSLLRVSGRAGADTQYF

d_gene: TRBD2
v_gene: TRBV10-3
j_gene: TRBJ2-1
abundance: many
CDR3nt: TGTGCCATCACCAAAGCGGGAGTCGATGAGCAGTTCTTC
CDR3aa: CAITKAGVDEQFF

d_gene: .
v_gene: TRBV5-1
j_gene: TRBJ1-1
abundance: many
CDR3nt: TGCGCCAGCAGTAGGGGGACGGACACTGAAGCTTTCTTT
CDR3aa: CASSRGTDTEAFF

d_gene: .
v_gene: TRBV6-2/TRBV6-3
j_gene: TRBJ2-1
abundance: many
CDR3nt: TGTGCCAGCAGTCCAACTTGGGATGAGCAGTTCTTC
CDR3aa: CASSPTWDEQFF

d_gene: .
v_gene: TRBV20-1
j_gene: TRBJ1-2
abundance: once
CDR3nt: TGCAGTGCTAGAGATATGCGGGCGGACGGCTACACCTTC
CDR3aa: CSARDMRADGYTF

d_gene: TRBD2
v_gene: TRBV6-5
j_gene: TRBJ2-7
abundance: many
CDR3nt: TGTGCCAGCATTGGGAGGGCCACCTACGAGCAGTACTTC
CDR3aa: CASIGRATYEQYF

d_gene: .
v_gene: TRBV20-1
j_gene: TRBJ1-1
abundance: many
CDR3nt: TGCAGTGCTAGAGACGCCCGTGAAGCTTTCTTT
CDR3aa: CSARDAREAFF

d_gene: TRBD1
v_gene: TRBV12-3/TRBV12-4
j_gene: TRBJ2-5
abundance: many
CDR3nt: TGTGCCAGCACCTCAACCTGGGGACAGGGACGATTGATCCAAGAGACCCAGTACTTC
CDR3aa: CASTSTWGQGRLIQETQYF

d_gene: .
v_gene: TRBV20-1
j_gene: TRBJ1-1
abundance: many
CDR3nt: TGCAGTGCTCCAAATCGGGGAAGCACTGAAGCTTTCTTT
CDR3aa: CSAPNRGSTEAFF

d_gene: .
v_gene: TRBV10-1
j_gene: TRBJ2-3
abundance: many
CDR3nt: TGCGCCAGCAGTGAGACGGTTACAGATACGCAGTATTTT
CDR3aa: CASSETVTDTQYF

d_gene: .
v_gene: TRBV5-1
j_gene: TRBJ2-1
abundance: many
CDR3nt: TGCGCCAGCAGCTTGGACGCGGGCTCCTACAATGAGCAGTTCTTC
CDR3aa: CASSLDAGSYNEQFF

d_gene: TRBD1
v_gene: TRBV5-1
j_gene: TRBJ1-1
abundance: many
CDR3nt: TGCGCCAGCAGCCTCCAGGGGGCGTTATCTGAAGCTTTCTTT
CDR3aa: CASSLQGALSEAFF

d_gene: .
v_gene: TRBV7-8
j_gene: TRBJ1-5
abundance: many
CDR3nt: TGTGCCAGCAGCTTAGCCGGTAGCAATCAGCCCCAGCATTTT
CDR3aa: CASSLAGSNQPQHF